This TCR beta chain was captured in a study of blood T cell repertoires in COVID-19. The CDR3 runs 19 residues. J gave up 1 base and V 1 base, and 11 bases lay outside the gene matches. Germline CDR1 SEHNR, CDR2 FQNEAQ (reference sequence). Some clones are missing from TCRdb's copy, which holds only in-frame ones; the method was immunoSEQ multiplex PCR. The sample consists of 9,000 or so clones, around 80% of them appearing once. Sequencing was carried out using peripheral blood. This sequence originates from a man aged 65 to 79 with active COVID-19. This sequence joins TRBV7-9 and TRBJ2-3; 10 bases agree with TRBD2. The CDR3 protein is CASSLGTSGYPRGTDTQYF. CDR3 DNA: TGTGCCAGCAGCTTAGGGACTAGCGGTTACCCACGGGGCACAGATACGCAGTATTTT.